This T cell receptor (beta chain) was recorded in a study of blood T cell repertoires in COVID-19 (dated by TCRdb to about 2020). About the investigation overall: The collaborator samples originated in the United States, Italy and Spain and spanned the acute and convalescent phases of COVID-19. Where available, HLA class I and class II types were obtained from metadata supplied by the sample provider rather than from assay-based typing. Sample metadata almost always included a de-identified subject ID, COVID-19 status, age in years and sex. Samples were obtained from the ongoing ImmuneRACE study (first 160 participants) and from about 1,300 subjects provided by 6 global collaborators. Subjects who had been exposed to COVID-19, were actively infected with it, or had recovered from it provided the deeply sampled blood TCRbeta repertoires that made up the dataset. The material from the prospective study consisted of cDNA or gDNA derived from T cells, B-cell-depleted T cells, or PBMCs. The repertoires were made available in a free public database intended to serve as a resource for research on the immune response to SARS-CoV-2.

As for this clone: It lacks a known antigen. Per-base quality was not reported, and no clone a single base away is much larger than it.

The collaborating institutions used their own protocols to collect whole blood in K2EDTA tubes. Collaborator samples were shipped for TCRbeta analysis as frozen whole blood, isolated PBMCs, or DNA extracted from either sample type. What the work shows at the level of the full study, not this receptor alone: The quantity of clinical and demographic metadata differed by source and by participant and was supplied without curation.

TCRbeta CDR3 regions were amplified from genomic DNA using the immunoSEQ Assay, a bias-controlled multiplex PCR. Per the source publication's procedure: Within the assay, amplification of reference gene primers was used to estimate how many nucleated cells each sample contained. To quantify the absolute abundance of each unique TCRbeta CDR3 rearrangement, sequence reads were collapsed and filtered. For each sample, productive Simpson clonality was calculated as the square root of Simpson's diversity index across productive rearrangements. TCRdb provides this immuneACCESS table in a form limited to in-frame rearrangements. Some clones are lacking; in checked studies, under half of them reflect an unresolved V gene, and why the rest are absent is not known. The D gene and trimming were derived from the DNA, and the V and J assignments and clone size from that table. Counted in this sample were over 100,000 clones; 75% to 90% of them appeared once. The ten largest clones capture roughly 2.5% of the sample.

The CDR3 runs 15 residues from the cysteine to the phenylalanine. The DNA shown is the 45-base CDR3, in frame from base 1. Trimming removed 5 bases from V and 1 base from J; the gene matches leave 6 bases unexplained. Looking up the germline V gene (reference sequence) yields CDR1 SGHAT and CDR2 FQDESV. The receptor's source is a man aged 50 to 59 with active COVID-19. Sequences were obtained from peripheral blood. The chain uses TRBV11-1 and TRBJ2-5; 8 bases in the middle match TRBD1. The DNA sequence reads TGTGCCAGCAGCGCAGACAGGGGCCCCCAAGAGACCCAGTACTTC. It is translated as CASSADRGPQETQYF.